This TCR beta chain was documented in a study of CD8 T cells in Susac syndrome. Trimming took 4 bases from V and 10 from J, leaving 11 bases between them. Germline V gene sequence: CDR1 MGHRA, CDR2 YSYEKL. CDR3 length equals 12 residues. RNA totalling roughly 0.45 to 1 ug underwent reverse transcription with random hexamers. By means of immunoSEQ multiplex PCR, TCR beta CDR3 spanning 54 Vbeta and 13 Jbeta underwent amplification. TCRdb independently ran MiXCR on the immunoSEQ multiplex PCR reads; one entry per CDR3 protein. The sample records about 140,000 distinct CDR3 sequences, roughly 95% being singletons. TCR beta sequencing covered blood CD8+ and CD4+ T cells. Relapsing-remitting disease, either stable or active, was present in the multiple sclerosis controls, who were treatment-naive patients. Negative isolation was used for CD8+ and CD4+ T cells, and FACS enrichment was applied to TEMRA cells.

Sequenced material: CD4+ T cells from PBMCs. This chain joins TRBV4-1 and TRBJ2-4; D is possibly TRBD1 (6 bases). The sequence came from a human donor with multiple sclerosis. Here the CDR3 reads CASSPPQGIQYF. The CDR3, as DNA: TGCGCCAGCAGCCCGCCGCAGGGGATTCAGTACTTC.